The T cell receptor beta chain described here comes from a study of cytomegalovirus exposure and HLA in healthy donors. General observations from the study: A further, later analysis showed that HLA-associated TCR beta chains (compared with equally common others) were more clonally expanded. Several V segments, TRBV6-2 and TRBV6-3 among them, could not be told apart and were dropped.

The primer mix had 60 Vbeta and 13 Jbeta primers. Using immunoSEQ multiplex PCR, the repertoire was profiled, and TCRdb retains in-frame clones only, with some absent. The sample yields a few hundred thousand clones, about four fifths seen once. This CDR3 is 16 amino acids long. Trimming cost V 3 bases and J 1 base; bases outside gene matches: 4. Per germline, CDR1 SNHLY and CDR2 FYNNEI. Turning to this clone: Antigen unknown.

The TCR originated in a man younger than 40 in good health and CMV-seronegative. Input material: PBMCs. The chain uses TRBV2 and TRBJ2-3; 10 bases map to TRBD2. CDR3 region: CASSEGLAGGTDTQYF. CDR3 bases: TGTGCCAGCAGTGAGGGGCTAGCGGGGGGCACAGATACGCAGTATTTT.